Below, 15 T cell receptor beta chains from the same sample are listed, as sequenced in a study of early T cells in non-severe SARS-CoV-2 infection (dated by TCRdb to the early 2020s). Library preparation used 5' RACE. TCRdb names NextSeq 500 as the instrument used. The public reads were reanalyzed by TCRdb: fastp trimming at Q25, MiXCR alignment, in-frame beta chains only. Here each entry gathers all rows of one CDR3 protein and keeps the most common genes and DNA. The sample data list about 30,000 distinct CDR3 sequences, and approximately 7% of these were observed just once. The ten top clones hold about 40% of the sample. The sequenced sample was whole blood. The receptors stem from an adult who was a healthcare worker with PCR-confirmed SARS-CoV-2 infection or an uninfected control (not recorded which).

This rearrangement joins TRBV9 to TRBJ2-3; D is unresolved. Germline V CDR1 and CDR2: SGDLS, YYNGEE. The CDR3 is made up of 14 amino acids. V lost 4 bases and J lost 4, with 13 bases in between. Written as DNA, the CDR3 is TGTGCCAGCAGCCCCCAGGATGCGGCAGATACGCAGTATTTT. This sequence encodes CASSPQDAADTQYF.

To note about this clonotype: A read error may be the cause here, since a much bigger clone is one base away. The J gene is TRBJ1-2, the V gene TRBV5-1; D unresolved. The CDR3 covers 12 residues. V was trimmed by 3 bases and J by 3 bases, leaving 6 bases between them. Germline V gives CDR1 SGHRS, CDR2 YFSETQ. The CDR3, as DNA: TGCGCCAGCAGCTCGGCTGACTATGGCTACACCTTC. Its translation is CASSSADYGYTF.

Many counts were recorded for this clonotype. The CDR3 spells CSVEVGGGVQYF. CDR3 in DNA: TGCAGCGTTGAAGTTGGGGGGGGCGTGCAGTACTTC. The chain is built from TRBV29-1 and TRBJ2-7; tentative D call: TRBD2 (7 bases). The CDR3 runs to 12 residues. Trimming took off 1 base at V and 9 bases at J, with 13 bases between the two ends. Germline lookup yields CDR1 SQVTM and CDR2 ANQGSEA.

This clonotype showed up many times. Lacking the conserved final phenylalanine or tryptophan, this CDR3 likely reflects a read error. This chain links TRBV2 with TRBJ2-4; 8 bases match TRBD1. V lost 4 bases, J lost 7 bases, and 6 bases stayed unmatched. Germline values: CDR1 SNHLY, CDR2 FYNNEI. The CDR3 length is 14 residues. DNA of the CDR3: TGTGCCAGCAGTGGGTTGGACAGGGAGAACATTCAGTACTCC. This encodes CASSGLDRENIQYS.

Ten or more counts support this clonotype. The rearrangement links TRBV5-4 to TRBJ2-2; 10 bases align to TRBD2. Germline assignment: CDR1 SGHNT and CDR2 YYREEE (reference sequence). J was trimmed by 6 bases and V by 5 bases; bases with no gene match: 7. The CDR3 loop spans 15 amino acids. In DNA, the CDR3 is TGTGCCAGCAGACGATCCGGGACTAGCGCCGGGGAGCTGTTTTTT. Translation gives CASRRSGTSAGELFF.

There are many counts of this clonotype. The chain couples TRBV4-2 to TRBJ1-4; no clear D. The CDR3 sequence is 14 residues long. Per germline, CDR1 LGHNA and CDR2 YNFKEQ. V shed 2 bases and J shed 4 bases, with 8 bases lying between them. CDR3 bases: TGTGCCAGCAGCCAACAGGAAAGTAATGAAAAACTGTTTTTT. Translated, it gives CASSQQESNEKLFF.

This clonotype has ten or more counts. This chain connects TRBV20-1 to TRBJ2-1, with 13 bases fitting TRBD2. This CDR3 is 16 amino acids long. V lost 3 bases and J lost 0; bases outside the gene matches: 2. Germline CDR1 and CDR2: DFQATT and SNEGSKA (reference sequence). CDR3 nucleotide sequence: TGCAGTGCTAGGACTAGCGGGGGGAGCTCCTACAATGAGCAGTTCTTC. It yields the protein CSARTSGGSSYNEQFF.

In its sample, this clonotype was seen many times. This rearrangement joins TRBV11-1 to TRBJ2-1; D ambiguous. The CDR3 covers 13 residues. V was pared by 5 bases and J by 8 bases, with 13 bases between. Germline V gene data show CDR1 as SGHAT and CDR2 as FQDESV (reference sequence). CDR3 sequence: CASSPGNVDEQFF. CDR3 DNA: TGTGCCAGCAGCCCTGGGAATGTCGATGAGCAGTTCTTC.

This chain joins TRBV24-1 and TRBJ2-1; tentatively, D is TRBD1 or TRBD2 (6 bases each). V was pared by 5 bases and J by 8 bases, with 21 bases between. This CDR3 region has 16 residues. Per the germline V gene, CDR1 is KGHDR and CDR2 is SFDVKD. The CDR3 coding sequence is TGTGCCACCAGTGTAGGGGGGTCCGGGACGCAGGATGAGCAGTTCTTC. This codes for CATSVGGSGTQDEQFF.

The gene calls are TRBV21-1 and TRBJ1-2; the DNA was not used to check the table's D call, TRBD1. TRBV21-1 represents a pseudogene. This CDR3 is 14 amino acids long. The CDR3 nucleotides read TGTGCCAGCAGCAAAGTCACAGGGTACTATGGCTACACCTTC. This translates into CASSKVTGYYGYTF.

This clonotype occurred a few times. The chain links TRBV12-3 or TRBV12-4 to TRBJ1-3; D not resolved. V was trimmed by 7 bases and J by 4 bases, leaving 14 bases between them. The CDR3 length is 14 residues. The CDR3 region has the DNA TGTGCCAGCACCGCGACTTCGGCAGGAAACACCATATATTTT. Translated: CASTATSAGNTIYF.

This clonotype was picked up many times. The chain couples TRBV18 to TRBJ2-3; D gene ambiguous. CDR3 length: 12 amino acids. Germline V CDR1 and CDR2: KGHSH, LQKENI. The V end was cut by 6 bases, the J end by 1 base, with 5 bases between. As DNA, the CDR3 is TGTGCCAGCTCCACGGGCACAGATACGCAGTATTTT. Translated: CASSTGTDTQYF.

A few counts support this clonotype. The rearrangement joins TRBV13 to TRBJ2-1; 9 bases fit TRBD2. The V segment lost 5 bases and the J segment 6 bases; nucleotides outside the gene matches: 14. CDR1 is PRHDT and CDR2 is FYEKMQ in the germline V gene (reference sequence). The CDR3 is made up of 17 amino acids. The CDR3 reads CASSVSFGGGAGNEQFF. The CDR3 DNA reads as TGTGCCAGCAGCGTCTCTTTTGGCGGGGGGGCTGGCAATGAGCAGTTCTTC. Full variable domain (missing parts from reference TRBV13 and TRBJ2-1): AAGVIQSPRHLIKEKRETATLKCYPIPRHDTVYWYQQGPGQDPQFLISFYEKMQSDKGSIPDRFSAQQFSDYHSELNMSSLELGDSALYFCASSVSFGGGAGNEQFFGPGTRLTVL.

This clonotype was observed many times. The chain recombines TRBV4-2 with TRBJ2-7, with 10 bases that match TRBD1. V was pared by 5 bases and J by 2 bases, with 6 bases of the junction left unmatched. CDR3 size: 15 residues. CDR1 and CDR2 from the germline V gene are LGHNA and YNFKEQ. This chain's CDR3 is CASSAPGTGAYEQYF. The CDR3 coding sequence is TGTGCCAGCAGCGCTCCCGGGACAGGGGCCTACGAGCAGTACTTC.

Ten or more counts support this clonotype. The chain carries TRBV5-1 and TRBJ1-2; D is unclear. Trimming took off 5 bases at V and 7 bases at J, with 15 bases between the two ends. Germline loops: CDR1 SGHRS, CDR2 YFSETQ. This CDR3 comprises 13 residues. CDR3 residues: CASRNTGDTGYTF. The DNA of the CDR3 is TGCGCCAGCAGAAACACCGGGGATACTGGCTACACCTTC. Together with reference TRBV5-1 and TRBJ1-2, the CDR3 gives the full variable domain: KAGVTQTPRYLIKTRGQQVTLSCSPISGHRSVSWYQQTPGQGLQFLFEYFSETQRNKGNFPGRFSGRQFSNSRSEMNVSTLELGDSALYLCASRNTGDTGYTFGSGTRLTVV.